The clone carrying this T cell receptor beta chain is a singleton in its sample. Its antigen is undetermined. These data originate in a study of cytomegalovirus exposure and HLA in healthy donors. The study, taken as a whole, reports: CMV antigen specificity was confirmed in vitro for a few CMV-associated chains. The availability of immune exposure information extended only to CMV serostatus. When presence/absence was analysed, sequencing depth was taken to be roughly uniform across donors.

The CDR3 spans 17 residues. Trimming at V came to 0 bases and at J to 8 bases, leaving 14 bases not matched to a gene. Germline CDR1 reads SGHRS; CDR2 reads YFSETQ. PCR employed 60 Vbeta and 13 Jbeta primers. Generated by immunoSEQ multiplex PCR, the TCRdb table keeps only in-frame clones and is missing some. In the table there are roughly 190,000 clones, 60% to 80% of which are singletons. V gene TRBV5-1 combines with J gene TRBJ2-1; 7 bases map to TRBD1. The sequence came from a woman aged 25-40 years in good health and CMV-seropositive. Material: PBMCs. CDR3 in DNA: TGCGCCAGCAGCTTGGAACAAGGGGGCGGTAAAGGATATGAGCAGTTCTTC. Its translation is CASSLEQGGGKGYEQFF. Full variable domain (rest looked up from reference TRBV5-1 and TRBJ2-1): KAGVTQTPRYLIKTRGQQVTLSCSPISGHRSVSWYQQTPGQGLQFLFEYFSETQRNKGNFPGRFSGRQFSNSRSEMNVSTLELGDSALYLCASSLEQGGGKGYEQFFGPGTRLTVL.